Listed below are T cell receptor beta chains from one sample, sequenced in a study of blood T cell repertoires in COVID-19. The protocol was immunoSEQ multiplex PCR, while the TCRdb copy is restricted to in-frame clones and leaves out a portion. The sample has over 450,000 clones, roughly 89% seen once. The sequenced material came from peripheral blood. These receptors were taken from a woman in her forties or fifties with COVID-19, enrolled during active disease. CDR3s include the opening cysteine and the closing phenylalanine or tryptophan. D genes are given only for firm matches. Some rows have no size entry. The others give once, few or many, or a class for an expanded clone.

D gene: .; clone size: .; V gene: TRBV12-5; CDR3 length: 17; J gene: TRBJ2-5; CDR3 protein: CASGLVLTSGLGETQYF; CDR3 DNA: TGTGCTAGTGGTTTGGTCCTCACCTCCGGGTTGGGAGAGACCCAGTACTTC
D gene: .; clone size: .; V gene: TRBV27; CDR3 length: 14; J gene: TRBJ1-1; CDR3 protein: CASSSGTRGTEAFF; CDR3 DNA: TGTGCCAGCAGTTCTGGGACAAGGGGGACTGAAGCTTTCTTT
D gene: TRBD1; clone size: .; V gene: TRBV18; CDR3 length: 13; J gene: TRBJ1-2; CDR3 protein: CASSPGTGTGYTF; CDR3 DNA: TGTGCCAGCTCACCCGGGACAGGGACTGGCTACACCTTC
D gene: TRBD1; clone size: .; V gene: TRBV6-5; CDR3 length: 14; J gene: TRBJ2-7; CDR3 protein: CASSPQRTGYEQYF; CDR3 DNA: TGTGCCAGCAGCCCCCAGAGGACAGGGTACGAGCAGTACTTC
D gene: .; clone size: .; V gene: TRBV4-1; CDR3 length: 20; J gene: TRBJ1-2; CDR3 protein: CASSQGLGGGRLPSNYGYTF; CDR3 DNA: TGCGCCAGCAGCCAGGGGTTAGGGGGGGGCAGGTTGCCCTCTAACTATGGCTACACCTTC
D gene: .; clone size: .; V gene: TRBV5-5; CDR3 length: 18; J gene: TRBJ1-1; CDR3 protein: CASSLRLLSSSAVVKAFF; CDR3 DNA: TGTGCCAGCAGCCTCAGACTGCTCTCCTCCTCAGCTGTAGTAAAAGCTTTCTTT
D gene: .; clone size: .; V gene: TRBV29-1; CDR3 length: 12; J gene: TRBJ2-5; CDR3 protein: CSLSRGRETQYF; CDR3 DNA: TGCAGCCTGAGTCGGGGGAGAGAGACCCAGTACTTC
D gene: .; clone size: .; V gene: TRBV29-1; CDR3 length: 16; J gene: TRBJ1-2; CDR3 protein: CSVGTGLSGDMYGYTF; CDR3 DNA: TGCAGCGTGGGCACGGGACTCTCGGGGGATATGTATGGCTACACCTTC
D gene: TRBD1; clone size: .; V gene: TRBV5-4; CDR3 length: 15; J gene: TRBJ1-2; CDR3 protein: CASSLATRGDYGYTF; CDR3 DNA: TGTGCCAGCAGCTTGGCCACCAGGGGGGACTATGGCTACACCTTC
D gene: TRBD1; clone size: .; V gene: TRBV7-3; CDR3 length: 15; J gene: TRBJ2-3; CDR3 protein: CASSWTGASTDTQYF; CDR3 DNA: TGTGCCAGCAGCTGGACAGGGGCGAGCACAGATACGCAGTATTTT
D gene: TRBD1; clone size: .; V gene: TRBV7-9; CDR3 length: 13; J gene: TRBJ2-1; CDR3 protein: CASSLKGADEQFF; CDR3 DNA: TGTGCCAGCAGCTTAAAGGGGGCGGATGAGCAGTTCTTC
D gene: .; clone size: .; V gene: TRBV18; CDR3 length: 15; J gene: TRBJ2-7; CDR3 protein: CASSTQGVLTYEQYF; CDR3 DNA: TGTGCCAGCTCGACACAGGGAGTATTAACCTACGAGCAGTACTTC
D gene: TRBD2; clone size: once; V gene: TRBV5-1; CDR3 length: 16; J gene: TRBJ2-1; CDR3 protein: CASSLIIGTSGGEQFF; CDR3 DNA: TGCGCCAGCAGCTTAATTATAGGGACTAGCGGGGGGGAGCAGTTCTTC
D gene: .; clone size: .; V gene: TRBV30; CDR3 length: 12; J gene: TRBJ2-3; CDR3 protein: CARRHSTDTQYF; CDR3 DNA: TGTGCCCGGAGACATAGCACAGATACGCAGTATTTT
D gene: .; clone size: .; V gene: TRBV21-1; CDR3 length: 16; J gene: TRBJ2-1; CDR3 protein: CASSAYREFTYNEQFF; CDR3 DNA: TGTGCCAGCAGCGCCTACAGGGAGTTTACCTACAATGAGCAGTTCTTC
D gene: TRBD1; clone size: .; V gene: TRBV6-6; CDR3 length: 14; J gene: TRBJ2-3; CDR3 protein: CASSPARGGDTQYF; CDR3 DNA: TGTGCCAGCAGCCCCGCGAGAGGGGGCGATACGCAGTATTTT
D gene: .; clone size: .; V gene: TRBV21-1; CDR3 length: 18; J gene: TRBJ2-3; CDR3 protein: CASSKGGTSGKVEDTQYF; CDR3 DNA: TGTGCCAGCAGCAAAGGGGGGACTAGCGGGAAGGTGGAAGATACGCAGTATTTT
D gene: .; clone size: .; V gene: TRBV5-4; CDR3 length: 15; J gene: TRBJ1-2; CDR3 protein: CASSLGAGRNYGYTF; CDR3 DNA: TGTGCCAGCAGCTTGGGGGCGGGGAGGAACTATGGCTACACCTTC
D gene: TRBD1; clone size: .; V gene: TRBV5-1; CDR3 length: 15; J gene: TRBJ1-6; CDR3 protein: CASSLEGTENSPLHF; CDR3 DNA: TGCGCCAGCAGCTTGGAGGGGACAGAGAATTCACCCCTCCACTTT
D gene: TRBD1; clone size: .; V gene: TRBV7-2; CDR3 length: 16; J gene: TRBJ1-6; CDR3 protein: CASSLAVDRGRSPLHF; CDR3 DNA: TGTGCCAGCAGCTTAGCCGTGGACAGGGGTCGTTCACCCCTCCACTTT
D gene: .; clone size: .; V gene: TRBV27; CDR3 length: 14; J gene: TRBJ2-3; CDR3 protein: CASGQSPNADTQYF; CDR3 DNA: TGTGCCAGCGGACAGTCCCCAAATGCGGATACGCAGTATTTT
D gene: TRBD1; clone size: .; V gene: TRBV28; CDR3 length: 14; J gene: TRBJ1-1; CDR3 protein: CASSLRTGNTEAFF; CDR3 DNA: TGTGCCAGCAGTCTTAGGACAGGGAACACTGAAGCTTTCTTT
D gene: .; clone size: .; V gene: TRBV6-5; CDR3 length: 12; J gene: TRBJ1-5; CDR3 protein: CASSSLGQSQHF; CDR3 DNA: TGTGCCAGCAGCTCCCTTGGACAGTCCCAGCATTTT
D gene: .; clone size: .; V gene: TRBV5-5; CDR3 length: 14; J gene: TRBJ2-7; CDR3 protein: CASSSHRVSREQYF; CDR3 DNA: TGTGCCAGCAGCTCCCACAGGGTTTCGAGGGAGCAGTACTTC
D gene: .; clone size: .; V gene: TRBV5-5; CDR3 length: 14; J gene: TRBJ1-2; CDR3 protein: CASSLAGVDAGYTF; CDR3 DNA: TGTGCCAGCAGCCTGGCAGGGGTGGATGCTGGCTACACCTTC
D gene: .; clone size: .; V gene: TRBV19; CDR3 length: 13; J gene: TRBJ1-5; CDR3 protein: CASSFQGNQPQHF; CDR3 DNA: TGTGCCAGTAGTTTCCAGGGTAATCAGCCCCAGCATTTT
D gene: TRBD1; clone size: once; V gene: TRBV28; CDR3 length: 13; J gene: TRBJ2-7; CDR3 protein: CASSGTGGYEQYF; CDR3 DNA: TGTGCCAGCAGTGGGACAGGGGGCTACGAGCAGTACTTC
D gene: TRBD1; clone size: many; V gene: TRBV18; CDR3 length: 16; J gene: TRBJ1-2; CDR3 protein: CASSPPAEQGLRGYTF; CDR3 DNA: TGTGCCAGCTCACCACCGGCGGAACAGGGGTTGCGTGGCTACACCTTC
D gene: .; clone size: few; V gene: TRBV12-3/TRBV12-4; CDR3 length: 13; J gene: TRBJ1-1; CDR3 protein: CASSYEKNTEAFF; CDR3 DNA: TGTGCCAGCAGTTACGAGAAGAACACTGAAGCTTTCTTT
D gene: .; clone size: .; V gene: TRBV12-3/TRBV12-4; CDR3 length: 11; J gene: TRBJ1-6; CDR3 protein: CASRDSSPLHF; CDR3 DNA: TGTGCCAGCAGGGACAGCTCACCCCTCCACTTT
D gene: TRBD1; clone size: .; V gene: TRBV19; CDR3 length: 14; J gene: TRBJ1-4; CDR3 protein: CASSMTGANEKLFF; CDR3 DNA: TGTGCCAGTAGTATGACAGGGGCGAACGAAAAACTGTTTTTT
D gene: TRBD1; clone size: .; V gene: TRBV9; CDR3 length: 15; J gene: TRBJ2-3; CDR3 protein: CASSVGGQGGDTQYF; CDR3 DNA: TGTGCCAGCAGCGTAGGAGGACAGGGGGGGGATACGCAGTATTTT
D gene: TRBD2; clone size: .; V gene: TRBV7-6; CDR3 length: 15; J gene: TRBJ2-1; CDR3 protein: CASSFLAGLVDEQFF; CDR3 DNA: TGTGCCAGCAGCTTCCTAGCGGGGTTGGTCGACGAGCAGTTCTTC
D gene: TRBD1; clone size: .; V gene: TRBV10-3; CDR3 length: 15; J gene: TRBJ1-1; CDR3 protein: CAINSPDRVLTEAFF; CDR3 DNA: TGTGCCATCAACTCCCCCGACAGGGTATTAACTGAAGCTTTCTTT
D gene: TRBD1; clone size: .; V gene: TRBV5-4; CDR3 length: 15; J gene: TRBJ2-1; CDR3 protein: CASSTPRADRGDEFF; CDR3 DNA: TGTGCCAGCAGCACCCCCCGGGCTGACAGGGGAGATGAGTTCTTC
D gene: .; clone size: .; V gene: TRBV20-1; CDR3 length: 11; J gene: TRBJ2-7; CDR3 protein: CSAKQEGEQYF; CDR3 DNA: TGCAGTGCTAAACAGGAAGGCGAGCAGTACTTC
D gene: .; clone size: .; V gene: TRBV9; CDR3 length: 17; J gene: TRBJ2-1; CDR3 protein: CASSVDGLPTEGNEQFF; CDR3 DNA: TGTGCCAGCAGCGTAGACGGACTCCCTACCGAGGGCAATGAGCAGTTCTTC
D gene: TRBD2; clone size: once; V gene: TRBV5-4; CDR3 length: 13; J gene: TRBJ2-2; CDR3 protein: CASSRGGAGELFF; CDR3 DNA: TGTGCCAGCAGCCGCGGGGGGGCCGGGGAGCTGTTTTTT
D gene: .; clone size: .; V gene: TRBV5-1; CDR3 length: 14; J gene: TRBJ2-1; CDR3 protein: CASSLAGADNEQFF; CDR3 DNA: TGCGCCAGCAGCTTGGCCGGCGCGGACAATGAGCAGTTCTTC
D gene: TRBD2; clone size: .; V gene: TRBV9; CDR3 length: 16; J gene: TRBJ2-5; CDR3 protein: CASSVEGLAGRETQYF; CDR3 DNA: TGTGCCAGCAGCGTAGAGGGACTAGCGGGCAGAGAGACCCAGTACTTC
D gene: .; clone size: .; V gene: TRBV7-9; CDR3 length: 15; J gene: TRBJ1-2; CDR3 protein: CASTSTQGLVYGYTF; CDR3 DNA: TGTGCCAGCACCTCTACACAGGGTCTGGTCTATGGCTACACCTTC
D gene: TRBD1; clone size: .; V gene: TRBV4-2; CDR3 length: 15; J gene: TRBJ1-5; CDR3 protein: CASSQETGKNQPQHF; CDR3 DNA: TGTGCCAGCAGCCAAGAGACAGGGAAAAATCAGCCCCAGCATTTT
D gene: TRBD2; clone size: .; V gene: TRBV10-3; CDR3 length: 14; J gene: TRBJ2-3; CDR3 protein: CAVAAGGRKDTQYF; CDR3 DNA: TGTGCCGTTGCAGCGGGGGGGCGCAAAGATACGCAGTATTTT
D gene: .; clone size: .; V gene: TRBV7-9; CDR3 length: 17; J gene: TRBJ2-1; CDR3 protein: CASSPRVRDSAYNEQFF; CDR3 DNA: TGTGCCAGCAGCCCGAGGGTCCGGGACTCGGCCTACAATGAGCAGTTCTTC
D gene: TRBD2; clone size: few; V gene: TRBV5-1; CDR3 length: 13; J gene: TRBJ2-7; CDR3 protein: CASKRGPISEQYF; CDR3 DNA: TGCGCCAGTAAGCGGGGGCCTATCTCGGAGCAGTACTTC
D gene: .; clone size: .; V gene: TRBV6-6; CDR3 length: 15; J gene: TRBJ1-3; CDR3 protein: CASSYGGGSGNTIYF; CDR3 DNA: TGTGCCAGCAGTTACGGGGGCGGCTCTGGAAACACCATATATTTT
D gene: TRBD1; clone size: few; V gene: TRBV2; CDR3 length: 17; J gene: TRBJ1-5; CDR3 protein: CASSPRGTGFGNQPQHF; CDR3 DNA: TGTGCCAGCAGTCCACGAGGGACAGGGTTCGGCAATCAGCCCCAGCATTTT
D gene: TRBD1; clone size: .; V gene: TRBV11-2; CDR3 length: 12; J gene: TRBJ1-2; CDR3 protein: CASSSTGDGYTF; CDR3 DNA: TGTGCCAGCAGCTCCACAGGGGATGGCTACACCTTC
D gene: .; clone size: .; V gene: TRBV5-1; CDR3 length: 12; J gene: TRBJ2-2; CDR3 protein: CASSLASGELFF; CDR3 DNA: TGCGCCAGCAGCTTGGCGTCCGGGGAGCTGTTTTTT
D gene: TRBD1; clone size: .; V gene: TRBV6-5; CDR3 length: 14; J gene: TRBJ2-5; CDR3 protein: CASSYSTGRETQYF; CDR3 DNA: TGTGCCAGCAGTTACTCGACAGGGCGGGAGACCCAGTACTTC
D gene: TRBD1; clone size: .; V gene: TRBV27; CDR3 length: 16; J gene: TRBJ1-2; CDR3 protein: CASSLAPRQGFYGYTF; CDR3 DNA: TGTGCCAGCAGTTTAGCCCCGCGACAGGGGTTCTATGGCTACACCTTC
D gene: .; clone size: .; V gene: TRBV2; CDR3 length: 13; J gene: TRBJ2-3; CDR3 protein: CASQFGGTDTQYF; CDR3 DNA: TGTGCCAGTCAGTTCGGGGGCACAGATACGCAGTATTTT